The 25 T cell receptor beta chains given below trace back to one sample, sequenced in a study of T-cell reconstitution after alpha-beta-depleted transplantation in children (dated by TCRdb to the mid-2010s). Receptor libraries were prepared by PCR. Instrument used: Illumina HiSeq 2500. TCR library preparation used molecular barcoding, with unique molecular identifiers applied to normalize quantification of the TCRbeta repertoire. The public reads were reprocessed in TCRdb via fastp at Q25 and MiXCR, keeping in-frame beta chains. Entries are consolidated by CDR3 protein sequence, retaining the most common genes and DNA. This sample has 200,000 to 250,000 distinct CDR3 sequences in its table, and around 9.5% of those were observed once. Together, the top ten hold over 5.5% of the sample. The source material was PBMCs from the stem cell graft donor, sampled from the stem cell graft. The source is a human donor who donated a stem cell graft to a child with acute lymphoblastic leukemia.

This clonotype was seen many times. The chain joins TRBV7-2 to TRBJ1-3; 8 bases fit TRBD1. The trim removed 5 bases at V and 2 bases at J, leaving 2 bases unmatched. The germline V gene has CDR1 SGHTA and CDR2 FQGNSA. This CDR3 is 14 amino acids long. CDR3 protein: CASSPDRAGNTIYF. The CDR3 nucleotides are TGTGCCAGCAGCCCGGACAGGGCTGGAAACACCATATATTTT.

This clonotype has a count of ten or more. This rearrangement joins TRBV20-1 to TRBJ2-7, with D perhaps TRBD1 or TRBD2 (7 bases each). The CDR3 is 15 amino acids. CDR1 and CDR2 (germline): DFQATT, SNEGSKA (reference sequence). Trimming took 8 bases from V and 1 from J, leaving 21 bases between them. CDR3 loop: CSTRGGGGLSYEQYF. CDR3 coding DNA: TGCAGTACCCGGGGAGGGGGCGGTCTTTCCTACGAGCAGTACTTC.

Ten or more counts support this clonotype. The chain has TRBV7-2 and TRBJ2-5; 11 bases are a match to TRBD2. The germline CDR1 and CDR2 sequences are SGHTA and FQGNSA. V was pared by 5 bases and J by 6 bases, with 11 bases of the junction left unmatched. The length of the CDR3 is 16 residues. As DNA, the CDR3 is TGTGCCAGCAGCGCCTACTTAGCGGGGGGGCCACAGACCCAGTACTTC. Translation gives CASSAYLAGGPQTQYF.

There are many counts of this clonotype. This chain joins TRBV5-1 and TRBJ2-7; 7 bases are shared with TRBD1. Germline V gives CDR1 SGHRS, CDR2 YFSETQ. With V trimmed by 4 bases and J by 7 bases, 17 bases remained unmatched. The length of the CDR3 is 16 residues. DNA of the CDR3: TGCGCCAGCAGCGCAAGGACAGGTTCTCAAGATTCGGAGCAGTACTTC. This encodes CASSARTGSQDSEQYF.

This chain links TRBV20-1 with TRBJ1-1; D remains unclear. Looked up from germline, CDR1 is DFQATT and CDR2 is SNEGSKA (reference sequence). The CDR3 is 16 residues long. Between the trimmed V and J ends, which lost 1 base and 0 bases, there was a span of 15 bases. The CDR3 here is CSARGLLRSMNTEAFF. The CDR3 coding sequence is TGCAGTGCTAGAGGCCTCTTAAGGAGCATGAACACTGAAGCTTTCTTT.

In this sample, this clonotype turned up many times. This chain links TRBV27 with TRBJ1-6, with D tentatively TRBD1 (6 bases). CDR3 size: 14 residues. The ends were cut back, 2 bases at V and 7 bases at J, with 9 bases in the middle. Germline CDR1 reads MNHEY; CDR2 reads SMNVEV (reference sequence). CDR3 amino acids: CASSLARGNSPLHF. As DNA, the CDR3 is TGTGCCAGCAGTTTAGCCAGGGGAAATTCACCCCTCCACTTT.

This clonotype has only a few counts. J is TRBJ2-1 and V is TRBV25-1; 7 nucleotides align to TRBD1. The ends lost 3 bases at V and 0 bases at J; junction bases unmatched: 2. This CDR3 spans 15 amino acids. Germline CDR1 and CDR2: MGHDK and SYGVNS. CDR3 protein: CASSEYRGSYNEQFF. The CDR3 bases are TGTGCCAGCAGTGAGTACAGGGGCTCCTACAATGAGCAGTTCTTC.

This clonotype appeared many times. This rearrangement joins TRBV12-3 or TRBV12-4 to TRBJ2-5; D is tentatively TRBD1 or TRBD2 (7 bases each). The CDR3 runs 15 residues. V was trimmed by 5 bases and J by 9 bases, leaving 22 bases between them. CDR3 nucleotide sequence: TGTGCCAGCAGTGCCCGGGACAGTTTCCGGGAGGCCCAGTACTTC. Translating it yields CASSARDSFREAQYF.

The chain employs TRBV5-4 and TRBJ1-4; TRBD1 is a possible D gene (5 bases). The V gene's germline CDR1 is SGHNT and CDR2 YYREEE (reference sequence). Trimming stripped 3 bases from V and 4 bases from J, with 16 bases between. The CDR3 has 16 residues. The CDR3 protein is CASSSPTGANNEKLFF. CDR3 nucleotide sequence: TGTGCCAGCAGCTCCCCGACCGGGGCGAATAATGAAAAACTGTTTTTT.

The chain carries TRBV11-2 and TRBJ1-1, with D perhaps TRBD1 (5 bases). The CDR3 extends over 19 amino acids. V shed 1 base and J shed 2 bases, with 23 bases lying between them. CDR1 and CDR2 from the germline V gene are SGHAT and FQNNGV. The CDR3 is CASSLVFMVRGSANTEAFF. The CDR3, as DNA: TGTGCCAGCAGCTTAGTGTTTATGGTTCGGGGGTCTGCCAACACTGAAGCTTTCTTT. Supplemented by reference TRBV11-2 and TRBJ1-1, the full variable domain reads EAGVAQSPRYKIIEKRQSVAFWCNPISGHATLYWYQQILGQGPKLLIQFQNNGVVDDSQLPKDRFSAERLKGVDSTLKIQPAKLEDSAVYLCASSLVFMVRGSANTEAFFGQGTRLTVV.

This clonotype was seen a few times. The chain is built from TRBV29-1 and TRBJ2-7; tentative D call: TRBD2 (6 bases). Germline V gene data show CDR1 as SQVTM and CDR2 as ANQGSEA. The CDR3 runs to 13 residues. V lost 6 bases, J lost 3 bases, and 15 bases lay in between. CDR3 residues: CSVARESDYEQYF. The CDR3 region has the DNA TGCAGCGTAGCCCGGGAGTCGGACTACGAGCAGTACTTC.

Here the CDR3 DNA reads TGTGCCAGCAGTCGAACCGGGACAGGGGCTGGCACAGATACGCAGTATTTT. This gives the protein CASSRTGTGAGTDTQYF. The chain employs TRBV6-1 and TRBJ2-3; 10 nucleotides align to TRBD1. This CDR3 spans 17 amino acids. CDR1 and CDR2 (germline): MNHNS, SASEGT. V shed 5 bases, J shed 1 base, and the junction held 9 bases outside the gene matches.

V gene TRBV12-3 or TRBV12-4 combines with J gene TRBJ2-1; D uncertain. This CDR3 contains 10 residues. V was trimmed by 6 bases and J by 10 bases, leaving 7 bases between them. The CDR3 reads CASSGGEQFF. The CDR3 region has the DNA TGTGCCAGCAGCGGTGGCGAGCAGTTCTTC.

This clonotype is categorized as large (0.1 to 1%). The DNA of the CDR3 is TGTGCCACCAGCAGCCAGTCCCCCGGGACTAGCGGACAAGAGACCCAGTACTTC. It specifies CATSSQSPGTSGQETQYF. V and J are TRBV15 and TRBJ2-5, with 11 bases that match TRBD2. With 3 bases clipped from V and 2 bases from J, the junction kept 11 bases outside the gene matches. The CDR3 is 18 amino acids. CDR1 LNHNV and CDR2 YYDKDF come from the germline V gene (reference sequence).

CDR3 coding DNA: TGTGCCAGCAGCAGGACAGGGGGAGCCAAAAACATTCAGTACTTC. It translates to CASSRTGGAKNIQYF. J is TRBJ2-4 and V is TRBV3-1, with 10 bases that match TRBD1. In germline, CDR1 is LGHDT, CDR2 YNNKEL (reference sequence). The ends lost 5 bases at V and 0 bases at J; junction bases unmatched: 1. The CDR3 has 15 residues.

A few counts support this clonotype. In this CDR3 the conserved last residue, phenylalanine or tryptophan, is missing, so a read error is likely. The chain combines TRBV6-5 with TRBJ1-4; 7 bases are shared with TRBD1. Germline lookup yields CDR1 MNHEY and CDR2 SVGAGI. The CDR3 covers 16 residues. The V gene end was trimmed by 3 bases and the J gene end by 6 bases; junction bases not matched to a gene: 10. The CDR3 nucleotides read TGTGCCAGCAGTTATGGACAGGAAAGGTGGTATGAAAAACTGTTTTGT. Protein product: CASSYGQERWYEKLFC.

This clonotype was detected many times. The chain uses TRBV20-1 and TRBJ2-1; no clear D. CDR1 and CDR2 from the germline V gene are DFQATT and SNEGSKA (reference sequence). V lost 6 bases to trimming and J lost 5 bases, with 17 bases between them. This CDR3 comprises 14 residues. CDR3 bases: TGCAGTGCAAGACTCCCCGCCCTCAACAATGAGCAGTTCTTC. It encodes CSARLPALNNEQFF.

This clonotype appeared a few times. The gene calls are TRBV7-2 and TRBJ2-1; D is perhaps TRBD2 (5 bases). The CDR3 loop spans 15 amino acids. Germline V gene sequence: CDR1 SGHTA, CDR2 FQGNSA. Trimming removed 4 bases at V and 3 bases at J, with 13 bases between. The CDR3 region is CASSSSLADYNEQFF. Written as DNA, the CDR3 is TGTGCCAGCAGCTCCTCCCTAGCAGACTACAATGAGCAGTTCTTC.

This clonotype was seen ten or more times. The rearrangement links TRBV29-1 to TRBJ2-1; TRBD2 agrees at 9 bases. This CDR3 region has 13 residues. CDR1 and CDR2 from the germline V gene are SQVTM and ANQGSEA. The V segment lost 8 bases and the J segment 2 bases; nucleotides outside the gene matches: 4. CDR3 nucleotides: TGCAGCCTAGCGGGGTTAGCCTACAATGAGCAGTTCTTC. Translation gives CSLAGLAYNEQFF.

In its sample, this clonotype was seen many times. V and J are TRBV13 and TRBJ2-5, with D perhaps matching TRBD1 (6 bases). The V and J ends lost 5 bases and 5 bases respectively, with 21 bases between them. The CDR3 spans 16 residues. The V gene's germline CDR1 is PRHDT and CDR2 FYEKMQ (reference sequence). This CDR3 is CASSETGLGVRETQYF. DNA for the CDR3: TGTGCCAGCAGCGAAACAGGGCTAGGGGTTCGGGAGACCCAGTACTTC.

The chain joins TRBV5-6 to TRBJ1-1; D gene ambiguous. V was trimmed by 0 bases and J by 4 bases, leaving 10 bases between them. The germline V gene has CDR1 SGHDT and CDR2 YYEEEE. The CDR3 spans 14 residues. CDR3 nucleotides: TGTGCCAGCAGCTTGGTTGCGGTTGGCACTGAAGCTTTCTTT. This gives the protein CASSLVAVGTEAFF.

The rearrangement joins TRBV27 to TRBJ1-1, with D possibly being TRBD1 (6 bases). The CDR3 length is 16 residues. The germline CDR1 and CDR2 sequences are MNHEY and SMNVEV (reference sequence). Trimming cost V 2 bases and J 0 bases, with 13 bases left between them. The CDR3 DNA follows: TGTGCCAGCAGTTTAGCAGGGTCAGGGGTGAACACTGAAGCTTTCTTT. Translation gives CASSLAGSGVNTEAFF.

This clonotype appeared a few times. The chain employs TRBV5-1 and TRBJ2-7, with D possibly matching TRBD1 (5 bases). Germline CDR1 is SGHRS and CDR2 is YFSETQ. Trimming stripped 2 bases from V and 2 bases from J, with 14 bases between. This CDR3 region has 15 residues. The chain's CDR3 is CASSFGAAPTYEQYF. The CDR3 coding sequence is TGCGCCAGCAGCTTTGGGGCAGCACCCACCTACGAGCAGTACTTC.

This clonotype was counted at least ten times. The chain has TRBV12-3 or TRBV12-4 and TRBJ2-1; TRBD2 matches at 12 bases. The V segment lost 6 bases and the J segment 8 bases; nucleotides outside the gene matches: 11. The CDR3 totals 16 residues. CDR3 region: CASSNSGTSGWDEQFF. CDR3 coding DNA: TGTGCCAGCAGCAATTCCGGGACTAGCGGGTGGGATGAGCAGTTCTTC.

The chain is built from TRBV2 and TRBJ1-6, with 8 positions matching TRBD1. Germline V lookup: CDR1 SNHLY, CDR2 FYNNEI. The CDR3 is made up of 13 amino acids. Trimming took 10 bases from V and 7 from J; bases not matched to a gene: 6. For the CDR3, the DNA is TGTGCCACGGACAGGGAGGACAATTCACCCCTCCACTTT. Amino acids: CATDREDNSPLHF.